One sample yielded the 22 T cell receptor beta chains listed below, sequenced in a study of T cells in Graves' hyperthyroidism and ophthalmopathy. The source material, RNA transcripts, was used to amplify TCR beta CDR3 regions. In the first-round RT-PCR of the TCR CDR3, the HTBI primer set was used. From the multiplex PCR reads, TCRdb called clonotypes with MiXCR, one entry per CDR3 protein. The sample records about 300,000 distinct CDR3 sequences, approximately 18% being singletons. The sequenced sample consisted of blood. The receptors were sampled from a man over 45 with Graves' ophthalmopathy.

The sample holds a few counts of this clonotype. The rearrangement joins TRBV10-3 to TRBJ2-1, with D perhaps TRBD1 (7 bases). The germline V gene encodes CDR1 ENHRY and CDR2 SYGVKD. The CDR3 has 14 residues. Deletions cut 2 bases from V and 8 bases from J, with 13 bases between. Here the CDR3 reads CAISEQAGGHEQFF. The CDR3 nucleotides are TGTGCCATCAGTGAGCAGGCAGGGGGGCATGAGCAGTTCTTC.

The rearrangement uses TRBV28 and TRBJ1-2, with TRBD1 identical over 7 bases. Germline lookup yields CDR1 MDHEN and CDR2 SYDVKM. The CDR3 is made up of 16 amino acids. V shed 6 bases and J 8 bases; nucleotides not matched to a gene: 18. CDR3 nucleotide sequence: TGTGCCAGCAGAACAACTTCCAGGGGGTTGTCGGGAGGCTACACCTTC. Its translation is CASRTTSRGLSGGYTF.

The rearrangement joins TRBV24-1 to TRBJ2-1; 8 bases are a match to TRBD2. Germline trimming cut 4 bases from V and 9 bases from J; bases unmatched to any gene: 13. CDR1 and CDR2 (germline): KGHDR, SFDVKD. This CDR3 has 16 amino acids. CDR3 sequence (DNA): TGTGCCACCAGTGAAACCGGACGTCGGGGGGGATTTGAGCAGTTCTTC. Translating gives CATSETGRRGGFEQFF.

This clonotype was detected many times. CDR3 loop: CASSTRTGSYEQYF. In DNA form, the CDR3 reads TGTGCCAGCAGCACCAGGACAGGGTCCTACGAGCAGTACTTC. The chain combines TRBV7-8 with TRBJ2-7, with 8 bases identical to TRBD1. CDR3 length: 14 amino acids. V trimming: 5 bases; J trimming: 1 base; junction bases outside the gene matches: 4. Germline CDR1 reads SGHVS; CDR2 reads FQNEAQ.

This clonotype was found many times. V is TRBV2 and J is TRBJ2-1; possibly TRBD1 for D (6 bases). The CDR3 sequence is 13 residues long. Trimming left V 3 bases short and J 10 bases short, with 13 bases between. CDR1 is SNHLY and CDR2 is FYNNEI in the germline V gene. CDR3 region: CASSDLQGVEQFF. The CDR3 coding sequence is TGTGCCAGCAGTGATTTACAGGGAGTAGAGCAGTTCTTC.

This clonotype has a count of ten or more. The chain joins TRBV28 to TRBJ1-2; TRBD1 aligns across 7 bases. V was clipped by 4 bases and J by 5 bases; unmatched bases: 7. Germline V CDR1 and CDR2: MDHEN, SYDVKM. This CDR3 comprises 14 residues. The CDR3 DNA reads TGTGCCAGCAGTTCTCCAGGGGGGGCATATGGCTACACCTTC. It is translated as CASSSPGGAYGYTF.

This clonotype was seen only a few times. This chain links TRBV7-9 with TRBJ1-5; D gene unclear. Trimming removed 3 bases at V and 4 bases at J, with 7 bases between. The germline V gene has CDR1 SEHNR and CDR2 FQNEAQ (reference sequence). CDR3 length equals 13 residues. This CDR3 is CASSFTENQPQHF. DNA for the CDR3: TGTGCCAGCAGCTTCACAGAGAATCAGCCCCAGCATTTT. Together with reference TRBV7-9 and TRBJ1-5, the CDR3 gives the full variable domain: DTGVSQNPRHKITKRGQNVTFRCDPISEHNRLYWYRQTLGQGPEFLTYFQNEAQLEKSRLLSDRFSAERPKGSFSTLEIQRTEQGDSAMYLCASSFTENQPQHFGDGTRLSIL.

V and J are TRBV10-3 and TRBJ1-1, with 9 bases matching TRBD1. This CDR3 spans 15 amino acids. Germline assignment: CDR1 ENHRY and CDR2 SYGVKD. Trimming removed 5 bases from V and 1 base from J; junction bases left unmatched: 5. The CDR3 protein is CAISSLGQGNTEAFF. The CDR3 DNA reads TGTGCCATCAGTAGCCTGGGACAGGGGAACACTGAAGCTTTCTTT.

This clonotype was detected many times. The chain joins TRBV18 to TRBJ2-5; D may correspond to TRBD1 or TRBD2 (5 bases each). With 2 bases removed from V and 1 base from J, the gap between germline ends came to 11 bases. Germline values: CDR1 KGHSH, CDR2 LQKENI. This CDR3 region has 15 residues. The CDR3 nucleotides are TGTGCCAGCTCACCATTACAGGACTTCCAAGAGACCCAGTACTTC. Translation: CASSPLQDFQETQYF.

There are many counts of this clonotype. The V call is TRBV5-1, the J call TRBJ2-1; D call uncertain. Germline V gives CDR1 SGHRS, CDR2 YFSETQ. V lost 0 bases to trimming and J lost 1 base, with 5 bases between them. This CDR3 is 14 amino acids long. The CDR3, as DNA: TGCGCCAGCAGCTTGGAGGGATCCTACAATGAGCAGTTCTTC. It yields the protein CASSLEGSYNEQFF.

In its sample, this clonotype was seen many times. The rearrangement uses TRBV29-1 and TRBJ2-7; TRBD2 aligns across 9 bases. This CDR3 contains 15 residues. V was pared by 8 bases and J by 6 bases, with 17 bases of the junction left unmatched. Per the germline V gene, CDR1 is SQVTM and CDR2 is ANQGSEA. As DNA, the CDR3 is TGCAGCATAAATCTCCCGGGACTAGCTCCCTCCGAGCAGTACTTC. Amino acid sequence: CSINLPGLAPSEQYF.

This clonotype was detected ten times or more. V usage is TRBV29-1 and J usage is TRBJ2-4, with D unclear. V lost 2 bases, J lost 7 bases, and 9 bases lay in between. This CDR3 comprises 12 residues. Germline CDR1 reads SQVTM; CDR2 reads ANQGSEA. As DNA, the CDR3 is TGCAGCGTTGAAAGCCCGGCCAACATTCAGTACTTC. This translates into CSVESPANIQYF.

Comments on this clonotype: Being one base from a much bigger clone, this may be a read error. The chain is built from TRBV28 and TRBJ2-1; 7 positions match TRBD2. In germline, CDR1 is MDHEN, CDR2 SYDVKM. Unmatched junction bases numbered 16, after V lost 9 bases and J lost 8 bases. CDR3 length equals 15 residues. DNA for the CDR3: TGTGCCAGTCGAACGGGACTAACGGGACGCGATGAGCAGTTCTTC. It yields the protein CASRTGLTGRDEQFF.

In this sample, this clonotype turned up many times. This chain connects TRBV30 to TRBJ1-2; D remains unclear. The germline V gene encodes CDR1 GTSNPN and CDR2 SVGIG (reference sequence). Trimming left V 2 bases short and J 6 bases short, with 16 bases between. This CDR3 is 14 amino acids long. CDR3 region: CAWSKDHSPHGYTF. The CDR3 DNA follows: TGTGCCTGGAGTAAGGACCATAGTCCCCATGGCTACACCTTC.

This clonotype was detected many times. The rearrangement joins TRBV6-2 or TRBV6-3 to TRBJ2-1; 15 nucleotides match TRBD2. The CDR3 consists of 20 residues. Losses at the gene ends were 0 bases for V and 0 bases for J; bases not matched to a gene: 6. The germline V gene encodes CDR1 MNHEY and CDR2 SVGEGT. CDR3 nucleotide sequence: TGTGCCAGCAGTTACTCCGGACTAGCGGGAGGGTCGAGCTCCTACAATGAGCAGTTCTTC. Translated, it gives CASSYSGLAGGSSSYNEQFF.

The chain recombines TRBV18 with TRBJ2-1; D possibly corresponds to TRBD2 (5 bases). V lost 3 bases and J 10 bases, leaving 16 bases between the germline ends. The length of the CDR3 is 14 residues. Germline assignment: CDR1 KGHSH and CDR2 LQKENI. CDR3 sequence reads: CASSPLQIRGEQFF. The CDR3 coding sequence is TGTGCCAGCTCACCGCTGCAGATCCGCGGGGAGCAGTTCTTC.

This clonotype was observed at least ten times. The V gene is TRBV6-1, the J gene TRBJ1-2, with D unclear. CDR3 length equals 12 residues. The V end lost 7 bases, the J end lost 5 bases, and 11 bases lay between the germline ends. Germline V gene lookup returns CDR1 MNHNS and CDR2 SASEGT. The CDR3 sequence is CASTEGSYGYTF. Written as DNA, the CDR3 is TGTGCCAGCACTGAGGGTAGTTATGGCTACACCTTC.

This clonotype occurred a few times. The chain has TRBV30 and TRBJ1-5; the D gene is possibly TRBD1 (6 bases). Trimming removed 3 bases at V and 4 bases at J, with 16 bases between. CDR1 is GTSNPN, CDR2 SVGIG, per germline (reference sequence). This CDR3 contains 15 residues. The CDR3 reads CAWRIRGGTNQPQHF. The CDR3 DNA reads TGTGCCTGGAGGATAAGGGGGGGGACAAATCAGCCCCAGCATTTT.

The gene calls are TRBV6-1 and TRBJ1-2; possibly TRBD1 for D (5 bases). The CDR3 has 12 amino acids. In germline, CDR1 is MNHNS, CDR2 SASEGT. V lost 8 bases and J lost 6, with 13 bases in between. The CDR3 loop reads CASEPQGDGYTF. For the CDR3, the DNA is TGTGCCAGCGAGCCGCAGGGTGATGGCTACACCTTC.

This chain joins TRBV12-3 or TRBV12-4 and TRBJ2-2, with D unresolved. V was cut by 4 bases and J by 3 bases, with 9 bases left in between. This CDR3 region has 14 residues. CDR3 sequence reads: CASSWKLDTGELFF. The CDR3 bases are TGTGCCAGCAGTTGGAAACTTGACACCGGGGAGCTGTTTTTT.

Many counts were recorded for this clonotype. The genes are TRBV12-3 or TRBV12-4 and TRBJ2-7; D remains ambiguous. The CDR3 totals 14 residues. Trimming removed 1 base from V and 5 bases from J, with 12 bases in between. The CDR3 here is CASSLGDARNEQYF. The CDR3 DNA reads TGTGCCAGCAGTTTAGGAGACGCTAGAAACGAGCAGTACTTC.

The sample holds many counts of this clonotype. V is TRBV20-1 and J is TRBJ2-7; either TRBD1 or TRBD2 may supply D (5 bases each). Germline CDR1 reads DFQATT; CDR2 reads SNEGSKA (reference sequence). The CDR3 covers 15 residues. V lost 5 bases, J lost 0 bases, and 17 bases lay in between. The CDR3 region is CSAADNTGGSYEQYF. The DNA of the CDR3 is TGCAGTGCTGCAGATAACACAGGAGGCTCCTACGAGCAGTACTTC.